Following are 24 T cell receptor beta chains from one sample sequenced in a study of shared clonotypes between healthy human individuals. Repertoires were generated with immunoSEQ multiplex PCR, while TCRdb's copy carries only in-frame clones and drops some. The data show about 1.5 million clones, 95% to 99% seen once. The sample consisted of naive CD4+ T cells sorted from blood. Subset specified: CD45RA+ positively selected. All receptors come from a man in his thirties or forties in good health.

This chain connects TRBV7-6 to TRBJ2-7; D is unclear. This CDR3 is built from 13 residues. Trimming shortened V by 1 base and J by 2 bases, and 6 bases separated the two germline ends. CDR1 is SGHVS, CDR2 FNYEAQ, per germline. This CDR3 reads CASSLDTAYEQYF. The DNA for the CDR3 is TGTGCCAGCAGCTTAGACACCGCCTACGAGCAGTACTTC.

The CDR3 coding sequence is TGTGCCAGCAGTGTCGACCTCTCCTACGAGCAGTACTTC. Amino acids: CASSVDLSYEQYF. V gene TRBV6-1 combines with J gene TRBJ2-7; no definite D call. V lost 4 bases, J lost 0 bases, and 7 bases lay in between. The CDR3 is 13 amino acids. Germline V gene sequence: CDR1 MNHNS, CDR2 SASEGT.

In DNA, the CDR3 is TGTGCCAGTCCGCAGGGGGATATTGAAGCTTTCTTT. Translation: CASPQGDIEAFF. The rearrangement links TRBV7-6 to TRBJ1-1; 7 positions match TRBD1. Germline CDR1 is SGHVS and CDR2 is FNYEAQ. This CDR3 region has 12 residues. Trimming took 9 bases from V and 7 from J; bases not matched to a gene: 8. The entire variable domain, with the rest obtained from reference TRBV7-6 and TRBJ1-1, is as follows: GAGVSQSPRYKVTKRGQDVALRCDPISGHVSLYWYRQALGQGPEFLTYFNYEAQQDKSGLPNDRFSAERPEGSISTLTIQRTEQRDSAMYRCASPQGDIEAFFGQGTRLTVV.

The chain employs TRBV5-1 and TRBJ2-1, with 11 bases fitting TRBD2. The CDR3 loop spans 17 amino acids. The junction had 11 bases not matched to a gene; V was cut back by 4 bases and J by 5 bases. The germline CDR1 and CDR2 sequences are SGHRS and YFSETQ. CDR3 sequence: CASSPGLAGGPNNEQFF. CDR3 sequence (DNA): TGCGCCAGCAGCCCCGGACTAGCGGGCGGCCCCAACAATGAGCAGTTCTTC.

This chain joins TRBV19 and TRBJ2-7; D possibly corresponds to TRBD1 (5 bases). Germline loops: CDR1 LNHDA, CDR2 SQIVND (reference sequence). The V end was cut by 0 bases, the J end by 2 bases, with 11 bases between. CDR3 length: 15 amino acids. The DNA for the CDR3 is TGTGCCAGTAGTATAGAGGGCAGGGCGGCCTACGAGCAGTACTTC. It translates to CASSIEGRAAYEQYF.

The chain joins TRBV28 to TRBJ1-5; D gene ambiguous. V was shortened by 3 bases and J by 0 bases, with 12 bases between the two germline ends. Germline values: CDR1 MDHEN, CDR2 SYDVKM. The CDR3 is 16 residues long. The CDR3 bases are TGTGCCAGCAGTTTCTCGGACGGGAATAGCAATCAGCCCCAGCATTTT. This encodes CASSFSDGNSNQPQHF.

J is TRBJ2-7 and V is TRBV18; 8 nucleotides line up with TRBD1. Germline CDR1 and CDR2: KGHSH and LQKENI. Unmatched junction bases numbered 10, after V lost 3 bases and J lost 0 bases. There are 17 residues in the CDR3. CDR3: CASSPPTGASSSYEQYF. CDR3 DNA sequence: TGTGCCAGCTCACCGCCGACAGGGGCATCGAGCTCCTACGAGCAGTACTTC. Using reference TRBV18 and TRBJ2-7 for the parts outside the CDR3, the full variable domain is NAGVMQNPRHLVRRRGQEARLRCSPMKGHSHVYWYRQLPEEGLKFMVYLQKENIIDESGMPKERFSAEFPKEGPSILRIQQVVRGDSAAYFCASSPPTGASSSYEQYFGPGTRLTVT.

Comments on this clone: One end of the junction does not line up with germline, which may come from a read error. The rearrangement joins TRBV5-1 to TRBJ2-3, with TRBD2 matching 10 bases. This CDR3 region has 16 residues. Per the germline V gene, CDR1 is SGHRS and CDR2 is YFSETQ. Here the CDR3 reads CASSLAASGSRDTQYF. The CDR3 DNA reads TGCGCCAGCAGCTTGGCGGCTAGCGGGAGCAGAGATACGCAGTATTTT.

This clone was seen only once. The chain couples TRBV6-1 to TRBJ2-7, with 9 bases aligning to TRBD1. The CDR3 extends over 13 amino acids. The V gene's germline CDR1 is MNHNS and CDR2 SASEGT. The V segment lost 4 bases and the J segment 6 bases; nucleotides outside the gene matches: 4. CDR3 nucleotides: TGTGCCAGCAGTGTGCAGACAGGGGGCGAGCAGTACTTC. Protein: CASSVQTGGEQYF.

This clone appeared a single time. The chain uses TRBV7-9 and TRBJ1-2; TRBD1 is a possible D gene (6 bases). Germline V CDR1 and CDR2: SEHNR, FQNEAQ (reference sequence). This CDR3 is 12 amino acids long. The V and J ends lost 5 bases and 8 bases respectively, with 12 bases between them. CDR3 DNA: TGTGCCAGCAGCGCAACTGGGGGCGGCTACACCTTC. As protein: CASSATGGGYTF.

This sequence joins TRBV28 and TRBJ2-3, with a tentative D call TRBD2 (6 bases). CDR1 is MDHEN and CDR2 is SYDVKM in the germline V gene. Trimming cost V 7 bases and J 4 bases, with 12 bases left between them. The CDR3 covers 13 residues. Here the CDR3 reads CASKTRNPDTQYF. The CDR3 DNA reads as TGTGCCAGCAAGACTAGGAATCCAGATACGCAGTATTTT. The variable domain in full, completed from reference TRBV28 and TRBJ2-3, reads DVKVTQSSRYLVKRTGEKVFLECVQDMDHENMFWYRQDPGLGLRLIYFSYDVKMKEKGDIPEGYSVSREKKERFSLILESASTNQTSMYLCASKTRNPDTQYFGPGTRLTVL.

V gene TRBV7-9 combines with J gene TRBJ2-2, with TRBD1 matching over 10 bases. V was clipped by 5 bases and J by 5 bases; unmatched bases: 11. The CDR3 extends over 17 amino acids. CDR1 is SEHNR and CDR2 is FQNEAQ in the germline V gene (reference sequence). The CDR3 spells CASSPKSDRGRTGELFF. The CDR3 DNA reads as TGTGCCAGCAGCCCCAAATCGGACAGGGGGAGGACCGGGGAGCTGTTTTTT.

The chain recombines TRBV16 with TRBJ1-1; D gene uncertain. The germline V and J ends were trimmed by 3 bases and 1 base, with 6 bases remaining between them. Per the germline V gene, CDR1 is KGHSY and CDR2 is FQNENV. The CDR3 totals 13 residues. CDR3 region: CASSQQWNTEAFF. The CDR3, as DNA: TGTGCCAGCAGCCAGCAGTGGAACACTGAAGCTTTCTTT.

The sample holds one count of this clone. The CDR3 nucleotides read TGTGCCAGCAGCCCAGAAAGGACCGGGGAGCTGTTTTTT. Translated, it gives CASSPERTGELFF. The rearrangement joins TRBV7-9 to TRBJ2-2; D remains ambiguous. Germline V gene lookup returns CDR1 SEHNR and CDR2 FQNEAQ (reference sequence). The CDR3 covers 13 residues. Trimming pared 5 bases from V and 5 bases from J, leaving 9 bases between.

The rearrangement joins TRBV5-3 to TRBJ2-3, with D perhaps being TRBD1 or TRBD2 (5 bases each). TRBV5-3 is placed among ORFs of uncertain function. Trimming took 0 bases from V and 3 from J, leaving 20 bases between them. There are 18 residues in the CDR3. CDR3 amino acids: CARSLAGGRRDHTDTQYF. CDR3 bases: TGTGCCAGAAGCTTGGCAGGCGGCCGAAGGGACCATACAGATACGCAGTATTTT.

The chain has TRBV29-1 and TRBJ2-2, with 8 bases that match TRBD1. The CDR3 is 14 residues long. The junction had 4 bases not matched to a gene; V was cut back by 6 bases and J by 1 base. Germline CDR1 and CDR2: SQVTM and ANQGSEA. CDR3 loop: CSVVRGRNTGELFF. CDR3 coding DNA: TGCAGCGTGGTCAGGGGGCGGAACACCGGGGAGCTGTTTTTT.

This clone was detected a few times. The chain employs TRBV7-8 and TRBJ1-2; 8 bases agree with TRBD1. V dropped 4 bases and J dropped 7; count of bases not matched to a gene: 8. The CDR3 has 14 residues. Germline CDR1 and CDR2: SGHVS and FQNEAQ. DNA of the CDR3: TGTGCCAGCAGCTACGGACAGGGAATAAGTGGCTACACCTTC. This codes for CASSYGQGISGYTF.

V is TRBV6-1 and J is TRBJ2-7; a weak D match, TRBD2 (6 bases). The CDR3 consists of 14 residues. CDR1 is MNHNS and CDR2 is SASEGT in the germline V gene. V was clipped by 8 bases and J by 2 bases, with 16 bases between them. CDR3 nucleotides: TGTGCCAGCGTGGCCGGGACTTCGACCTACGAGCAGTACTTC. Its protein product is CASVAGTSTYEQYF.

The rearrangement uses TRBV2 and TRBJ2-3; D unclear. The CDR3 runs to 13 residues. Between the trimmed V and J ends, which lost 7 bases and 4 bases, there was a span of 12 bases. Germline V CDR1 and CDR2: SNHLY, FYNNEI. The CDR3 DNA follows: TGTGCCAGCAAGGCCAGATTCCCAGATACGCAGTATTTT. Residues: CASKARFPDTQYF. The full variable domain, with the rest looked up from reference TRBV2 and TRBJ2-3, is EPEVTQTPSHQVTQMGQEVILRCVPISNHLYFYWYRQILGQKVEFLVSFYNNEISEKSEIFDDQFSVERPDGSNFTLKIRSTKLEDSAMYFCASKARFPDTQYFGPGTRLTVL.

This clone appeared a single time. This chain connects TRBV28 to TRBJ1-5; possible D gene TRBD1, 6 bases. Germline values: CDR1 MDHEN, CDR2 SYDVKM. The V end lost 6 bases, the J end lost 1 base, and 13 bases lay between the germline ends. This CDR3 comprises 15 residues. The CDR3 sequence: CASRNRVGSNQPQHF. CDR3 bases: TGTGCCAGCAGAAACAGGGTTGGGAGCAATCAGCCCCAGCATTTT.

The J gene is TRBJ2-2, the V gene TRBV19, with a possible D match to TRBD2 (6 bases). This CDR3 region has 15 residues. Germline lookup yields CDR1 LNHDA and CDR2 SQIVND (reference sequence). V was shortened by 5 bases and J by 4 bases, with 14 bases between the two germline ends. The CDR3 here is CASSLPGSPTGELFF. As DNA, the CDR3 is TGTGCCAGTAGTCTCCCCGGGAGCCCCACCGGGGAGCTGTTTTTT.

The CDR3 sequence: CASSSGTHRLNGYTF. The CDR3 DNA is TGTGCCAGCAGCTCCGGGACTCACAGGCTGAATGGCTACACCTTC. This chain links TRBV9 with TRBJ1-2; TRBD1 is a possible D gene (5 bases). V lost 4 bases to trimming and J lost 6 bases, with 19 bases between them. Germline-derived CDR1 and CDR2 are SGDLS and YYNGEE. This CDR3 comprises 15 residues.

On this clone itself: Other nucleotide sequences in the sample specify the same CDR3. The CDR3 loop is CSVEAGDEQYF. Written as DNA, the CDR3 is TGCAGCGTTGAAGCCGGCGACGAGCAGTACTTC. The rearrangement joins TRBV29-1 to TRBJ2-7, with D unclear. Germline lookup yields CDR1 SQVTM and CDR2 ANQGSEA. V lost 1 base and J lost 5, with 6 bases in between. This CDR3 has 11 amino acids.

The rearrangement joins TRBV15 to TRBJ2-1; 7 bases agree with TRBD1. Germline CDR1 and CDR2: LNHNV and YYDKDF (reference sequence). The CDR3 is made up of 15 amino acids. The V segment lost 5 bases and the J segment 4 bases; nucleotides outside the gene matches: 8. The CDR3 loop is CATSGWDSPYNEQFF. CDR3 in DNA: TGTGCCACCAGCGGATGGGACAGCCCTTACAATGAGCAGTTCTTC.